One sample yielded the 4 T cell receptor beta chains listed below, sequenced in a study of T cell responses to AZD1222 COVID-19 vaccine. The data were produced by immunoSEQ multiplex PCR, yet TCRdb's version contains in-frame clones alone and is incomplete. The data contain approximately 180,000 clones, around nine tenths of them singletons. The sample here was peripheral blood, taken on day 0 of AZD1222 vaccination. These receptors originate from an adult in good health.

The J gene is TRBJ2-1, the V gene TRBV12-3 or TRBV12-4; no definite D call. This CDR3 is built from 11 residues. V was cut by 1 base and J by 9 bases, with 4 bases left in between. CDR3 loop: CASSLVGEQFF. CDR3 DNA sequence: TGTGCCAGCAGTTTAGTGGGTGAGCAGTTCTTC.

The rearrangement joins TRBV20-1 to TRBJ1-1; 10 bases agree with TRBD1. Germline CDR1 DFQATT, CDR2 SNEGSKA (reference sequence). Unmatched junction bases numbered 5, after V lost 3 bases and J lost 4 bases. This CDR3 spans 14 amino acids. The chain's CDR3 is CSASGDRGGTEAFF. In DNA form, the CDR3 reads TGCAGTGCTAGTGGGGACAGGGGAGGCACTGAAGCTTTCTTT.

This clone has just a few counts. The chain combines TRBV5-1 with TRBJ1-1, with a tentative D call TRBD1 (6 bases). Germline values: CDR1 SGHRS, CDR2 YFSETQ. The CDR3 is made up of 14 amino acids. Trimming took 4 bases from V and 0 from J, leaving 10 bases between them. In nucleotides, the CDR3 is TGCGCCAGCAGCACCCGGACAGTGAACACTGAAGCTTTCTTT. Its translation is CASSTRTVNTEAFF.

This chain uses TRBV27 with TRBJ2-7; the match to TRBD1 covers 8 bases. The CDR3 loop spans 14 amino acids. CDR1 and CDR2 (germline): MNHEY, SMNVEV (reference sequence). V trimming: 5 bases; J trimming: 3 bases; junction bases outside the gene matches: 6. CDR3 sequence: CASSPRTGFYEQYF. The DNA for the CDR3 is TGTGCCAGCAGTCCAAGGACAGGGTTCTACGAGCAGTACTTC.